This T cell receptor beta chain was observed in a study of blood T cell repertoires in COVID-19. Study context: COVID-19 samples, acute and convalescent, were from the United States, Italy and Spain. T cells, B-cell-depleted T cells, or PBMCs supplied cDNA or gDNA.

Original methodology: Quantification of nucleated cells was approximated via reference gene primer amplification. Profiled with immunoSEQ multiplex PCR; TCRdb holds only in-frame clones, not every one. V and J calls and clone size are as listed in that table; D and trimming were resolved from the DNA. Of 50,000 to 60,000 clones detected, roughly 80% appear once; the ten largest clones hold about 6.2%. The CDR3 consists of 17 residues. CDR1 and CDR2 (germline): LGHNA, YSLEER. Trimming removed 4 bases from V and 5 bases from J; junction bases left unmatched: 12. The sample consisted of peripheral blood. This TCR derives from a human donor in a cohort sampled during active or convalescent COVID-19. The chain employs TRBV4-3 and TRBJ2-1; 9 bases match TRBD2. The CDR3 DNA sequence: TGCGCCAGCAGCCCAAGCTGGATCTCTAGCGGGAACAATGAGCAGTTCTTC. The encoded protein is CASSPSWISSGNNEQFF.